This TCR beta chain is from a study of shared clonotypes between healthy human individuals. General study points: Across subsets, estimated richness was generally greater for naive than for memory populations. The generation probabilities recorded for non-shared clonotypes fell below those of clonotypes shared by all four donors.

Every contributor of samples was a Caucasian grown-up residing in Nashville, Tennessee. The V gene lost 5 bases and the J gene lost 3 bases, with 19 bases spanning the gap. This CDR3 spans 16 amino acids. Germline CDR1 and CDR2: MNHEY and SMNVEV (reference sequence). This clone was counted ten times or more. The target antigen is unknown. Sequencing was performed with immunoSEQ multiplex PCR; in TCRdb, only in-frame clones are kept and a portion is missing. This sample yields hundreds of thousands of clones, of which 74% are seen a single time; over 1.5% belongs to the top ten. V usage is TRBV27 and J usage is TRBJ1-1; TRBD1 is a possible D gene (6 bases). The receptor's source is a woman in her twenties or thirties in good health. The sequenced sample consisted of memory CD4+ T cells sorted from blood. Subset: CD45RA-negative fraction. The CDR3 sequence: CASSPRQERGDTEAFF. As DNA, the CDR3 is TGTGCCAGCAGTCCCCGACAGGAGAGGGGGGACACTGAAGCTTTCTTT.